The present entry profiles one TCR beta chain with its context. Antigen specificity is unknown. Indicated treatment: some 19 received Ad26.COV2.S at low or high dose, single or two shots; 5 received placebo; per-sample allocation not given. Specimens were obtained on day 63 following the first vaccine or placebo injection. Donor was an adult aged 18-55 years in Boston. Assay: immunoSEQ multiplex PCR; the TCRdb copy retains only in-frame clones and omits some. The sample holds a few hundred thousand clones, around 87% seen once. These data come from a study of Ad26.COV2.S vaccination and SARS-CoV-2 variants. Background on the study: The Ad26.COV2.S arm of the COV1001 trial was where the donor was placed. Study-wide results and caveats: With respect to non-spike TCR breadth, vaccine and placebo recipients were similar. Those who received the vaccine showed greater spike-specific TCR breadth than those given placebo.

The J segment lost 5 bases and the V segment lost 0 bases, leaving 5 bases of the junction unmatched. This CDR3 comprises 17 residues. Germline lookup yields CDR1 SGHAT and CDR2 FQNNGV. The TCR comes from a person between 18 and 60 years old who received the Ad26.COV2.S COVID-19 vaccine or a placebo. This sequence joins TRBV11-2 and TRBJ2-1, with 12 bases matching TRBD2. The material was peripheral blood, obtained in a trial of Ad26.COV2.S vaccine versus placebo. This chain's CDR3 is CASSLDTGTSGHNEQFF. CDR3 coding DNA: TGTGCCAGCAGCTTAGATACCGGGACTAGCGGGCACAATGAGCAGTTCTTC.